The source of this T cell receptor (beta chain) is a study of T cells in Graves' hyperthyroidism and ophthalmopathy. The study's findings and limits: Ophthalmopathy was model-predicted a median approximately six months pre-onset. Clonotypes that were expanded in thyroid above 0.001 mostly appeared in blood too.

Template material for amplifying TCR beta CDR3 regions consisted of RNA transcripts. HTBI primers were employed in a first-round RT-PCR of the TCR CDR3. One entry per CDR3 protein results from TCRdb running MiXCR on the multiplex PCR reads. Among a few hundred thousand distinct CDR3 sequences listed, about half were seen once. Germline CDR1 reads KGHDR; CDR2 reads SFDVKD. With V trimmed by 3 bases and J by 0 bases, 10 bases remained unmatched. The CDR3 is 19 residues long. As regards this clonotype: Its specificity is not known.

Hyperthyroidism of Graves' type that showed no ophthalmopathy progression within 18 months was stable. This receptor was taken from a young woman with Graves' hyperthyroidism. The rearrangement links TRBV24-1 to TRBJ2-3; 11 positions match TRBD2. The sequenced sample consisted of peripheral blood or thyroid tissue (not recorded which). CDR3 in amino acids: CATSDPKTWTSGSTDTQYF. The CDR3 region has the DNA TGTGCCACCAGTGATCCTAAGACGTGGACTAGCGGGAGCACAGATACGCAGTATTTT.